This record covers a single T cell receptor (beta chain). Its antigen is unknown. PCR primers comprised 60 Vbeta and 13 Jbeta primers. Profiling relied on immunoSEQ multiplex PCR, and the TCRdb table lists in-frame clones only, not all of them. The sample includes 180,000 or so clones, around two thirds of them seen just once. This sample is part of a study of cytomegalovirus exposure and HLA in healthy donors. Findings of the study overall: In vitro experiments confirmed that three CMV-associated chains were specific for CMV antigens. Later analysis placed DRB1 highest and HLA-C lowest in TCR association rates, which differed by HLA locus.

Germline CDR1 and CDR2: MNHNY and SVGAGI (reference sequence). CDR3 length equals 13 residues. V was trimmed by 11 bases and J by 4 bases, leaving 17 bases between them. The chain uses TRBV6-6 and TRBJ2-5; perhaps TRBD1 as D (5 bases). Input material: PBMCs. The sequence was obtained from a man between 35 and 55 years old in good health and CMV-seronegative. CDR3 DNA sequence: TGTGCCTCCGGTTTAAGGGGCCGAGAGACCCAGTACTTC. As protein: CASGLRGRETQYF.